This TCR beta chain is from a study of TIL therapy for anti-PD-1-resistant metastatic lung cancer. About this clone itself: The sample holds other DNA sequences that translate to the same CDR3.

Sequencing used immunoSEQ v3. The assay was immunoSEQ multiplex PCR, and TCRdb's table has in-frame clones only and misses some. The data hold 20,000 to 25,000 clones, with around 81% observed a single time. The time point here: pre-treatment sample, taken before nivolumab and TIL therapy. The receptor was derived from a person aged 25-80 years with non-small cell lung cancer. Sequencing was performed on blood, taken at baseline.

The CDR3: CASSPDYSNQPQHF. The DNA of the CDR3 is TGTGCCAGCTCGCCAGATTATAGCAATCAGCCCCAGCATTTT. This chain links TRBV18 with TRBJ1-5; D is unclear. CDR1 is KGHSH, CDR2 LQKENI, per germline. This CDR3 is 14 amino acids long. Trimming stripped 6 bases from V and 0 bases from J, with 9 bases between.